The T cell receptor beta chain described here comes from a study of blood T cell repertoires in COVID-19. About the research overall: Both acute and convalescent COVID-19 samples were obtained from the United States, Italy and Spain. Sources were T cells, B-cell-depleted T cells, or PBMCs; the material itself was cDNA or gDNA.

In the original analysis: Reference gene primers were amplified, and this amplification served to estimate nucleated cell counts. Measured with immunoSEQ multiplex PCR; TCRdb has only the in-frame clones, and not every one. The D gene and trimming were derived from the DNA, and the V and J assignments and clone size from that table. The sample holds about 43,000 clones, roughly 82% seen once. The sample taken for sequencing was peripheral blood. The TCR sequence derives from a woman aged 55-70 years with acute or convalescent COVID-19.

CDR3 bases: TGCAGCACAGCCGGGACAGGGGGCGACGGCTACACCTTC. Protein product: CSTAGTGGDGYTF. The rearrangement links TRBV29-1 to TRBJ1-2; 12 bases fit TRBD1. Germline CDR1 and CDR2: SQVTM and ANQGSEA. V dropped 8 bases and J dropped 8; count of bases not matched to a gene: 9. This CDR3 comprises 13 residues.